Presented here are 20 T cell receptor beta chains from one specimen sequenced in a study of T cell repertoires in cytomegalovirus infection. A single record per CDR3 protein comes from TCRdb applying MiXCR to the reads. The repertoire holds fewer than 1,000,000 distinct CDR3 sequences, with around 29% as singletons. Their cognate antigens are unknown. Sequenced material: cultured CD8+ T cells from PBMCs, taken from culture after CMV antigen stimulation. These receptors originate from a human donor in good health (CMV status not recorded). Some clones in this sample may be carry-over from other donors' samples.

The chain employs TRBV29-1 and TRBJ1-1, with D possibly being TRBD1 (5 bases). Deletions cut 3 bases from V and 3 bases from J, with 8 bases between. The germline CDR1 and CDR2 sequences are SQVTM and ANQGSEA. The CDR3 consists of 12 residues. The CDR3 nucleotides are TGCAGCGTTGACAGGGCGCACACTGAAGCTTTCTTT. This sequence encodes CSVDRAHTEAFF.

CDR3 sequence reads: CASGPETTVGYGYTF. The DNA of the CDR3 is TGTGCCAGCGGGCCGGAGACGACAGTGGGCTATGGCTACACCTTC. V gene TRBV6-2 or TRBV6-3 combines with J gene TRBJ1-2, with D possibly matching TRBD1 (5 bases). The CDR3 is 15 residues long. Trimming pared 8 bases from V and 4 bases from J, leaving 20 bases between. CDR1 is MNHEY and CDR2 is SVGEGT in the germline V gene.

CDR3 loop: CASSFSPGGGTDTQYF. The CDR3 nucleotides read TGTGCCAGCAGTTTTAGTCCAGGGGGGGGCACAGATACGCAGTATTTT. This rearrangement joins TRBV28 to TRBJ2-3; D tentatively fits TRBD1 or TRBD2 (7 bases each). The CDR3 is made up of 16 amino acids. V dropped 3 bases and J dropped 1 base, with 14 bases sitting between them. Germline V lookup: CDR1 MDHEN, CDR2 SYDVKM.

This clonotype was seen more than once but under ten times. The CDR3: CASSLIGGRPNYGYTF. CDR3 coding DNA: TGTGCCAGCAGCTTAATCGGGGGGCGACCTAACTATGGCTACACCTTC. This sequence joins TRBV7-8 and TRBJ1-2, with a possible D match to TRBD1 (6 bases). The germline gives CDR1 SGHVS, CDR2 FQNEAQ. The length of the CDR3 is 16 residues. Trimming pared 2 bases from V and 0 bases from J, leaving 13 bases between.

DNA of the CDR3: TGTGCCAGCAGTTTTGGGAGGTGGGAGACCCAGTACTTC. Translated: CASSFGRWETQYF. The J gene is TRBJ2-5, the V gene TRBV27, with D perhaps matching TRBD2 (6 bases). Per the germline V gene, CDR1 is MNHEY and CDR2 is SMNVEV (reference sequence). Trimming left V 3 bases short and J 5 bases short, with 10 bases between. The CDR3 extends over 13 amino acids.

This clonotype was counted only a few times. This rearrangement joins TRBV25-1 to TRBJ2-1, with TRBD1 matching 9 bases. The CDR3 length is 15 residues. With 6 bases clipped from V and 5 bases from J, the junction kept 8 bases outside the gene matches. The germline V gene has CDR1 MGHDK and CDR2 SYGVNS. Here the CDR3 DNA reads TGTGCCAGCAGCCCCCGGACAGGGGAGAACAATGAGCAGTTCTTC. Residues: CASSPRTGENNEQFF.

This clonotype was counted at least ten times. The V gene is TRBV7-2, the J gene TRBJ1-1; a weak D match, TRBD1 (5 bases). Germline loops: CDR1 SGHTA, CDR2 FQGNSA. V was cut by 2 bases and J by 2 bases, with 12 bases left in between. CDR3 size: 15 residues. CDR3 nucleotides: TGTGCCAGCAGCTTATCGAGGGGCCCTAACACTGAAGCTTTCTTT. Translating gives CASSLSRGPNTEAFF.

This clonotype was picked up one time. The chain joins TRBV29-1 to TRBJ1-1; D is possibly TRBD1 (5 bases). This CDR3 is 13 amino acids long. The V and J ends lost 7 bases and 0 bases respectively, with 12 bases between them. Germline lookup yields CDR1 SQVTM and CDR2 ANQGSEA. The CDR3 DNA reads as TGCAGCGAATACCGGGGCCTGAACACTGAAGCTTTCTTT. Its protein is CSEYRGLNTEAFF.

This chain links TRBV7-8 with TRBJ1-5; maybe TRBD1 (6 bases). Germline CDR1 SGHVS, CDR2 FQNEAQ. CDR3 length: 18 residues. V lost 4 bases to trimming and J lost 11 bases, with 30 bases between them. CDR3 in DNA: TGTGCCAGCAGCTCTCCCCGGGACACAGGGTTTCGGGACCAGTCCCAGCATTTT. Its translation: CASSSPRDTGFRDQSQHF. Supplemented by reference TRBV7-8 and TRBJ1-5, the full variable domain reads GAGVSQSPRYKVAKRGQDVALRCDPISGHVSLFWYQQALGQGPEFLTYFQNEAQLDKSGLPSDRFFAERPEGSVSTLKIQRTQQEDSAVYLCASSSPRDTGFRDQSQHFGDGTRLSIL.

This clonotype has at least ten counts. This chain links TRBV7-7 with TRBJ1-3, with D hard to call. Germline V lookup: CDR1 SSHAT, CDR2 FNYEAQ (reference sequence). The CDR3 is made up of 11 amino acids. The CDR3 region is CASGSGNTIYF. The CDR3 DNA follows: TGTGCTAGTGGGTCTGGAAACACCATATATTTT. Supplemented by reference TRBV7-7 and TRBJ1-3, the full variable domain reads GAGVSQSPRYKVTKRGQDVTLRCDPISSHATLYWYQQALGQGPEFLTYFNYEAQPDKSGLPSDRFSAERPEGSISTLTIQRTEQRDSAMYRCASGSGNTIYFGEGSWLTVV.

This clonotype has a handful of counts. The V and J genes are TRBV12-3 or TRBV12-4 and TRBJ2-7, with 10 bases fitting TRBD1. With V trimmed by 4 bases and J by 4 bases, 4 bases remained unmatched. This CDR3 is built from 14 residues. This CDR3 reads CASSWGQGNYEQYF. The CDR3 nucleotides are TGTGCCAGCAGTTGGGGACAGGGGAATTACGAGCAGTACTTC.

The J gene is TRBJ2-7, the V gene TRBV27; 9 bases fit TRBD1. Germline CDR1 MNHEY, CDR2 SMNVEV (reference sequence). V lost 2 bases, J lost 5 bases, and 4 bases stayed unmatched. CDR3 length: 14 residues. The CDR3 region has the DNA TGTGCCAGCAGTTTAAGGACAGGGGTAGACGAGCAGTACTTC. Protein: CASSLRTGVDEQYF.

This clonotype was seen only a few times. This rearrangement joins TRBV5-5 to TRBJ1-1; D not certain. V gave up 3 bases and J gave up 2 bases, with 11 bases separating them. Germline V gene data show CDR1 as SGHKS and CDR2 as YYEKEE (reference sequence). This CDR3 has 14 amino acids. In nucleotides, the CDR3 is TGTGCCAGCAGCTCGCGGACCGATAACACTGAAGCTTTCTTT. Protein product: CASSSRTDNTEAFF.

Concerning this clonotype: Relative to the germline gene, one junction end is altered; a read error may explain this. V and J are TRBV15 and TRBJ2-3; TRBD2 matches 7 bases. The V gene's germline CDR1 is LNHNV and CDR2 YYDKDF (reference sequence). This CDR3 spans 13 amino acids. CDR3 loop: CATSRVGGDTQYF. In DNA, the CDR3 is TGTGCCACCAGCAGGGTTGGGGGGGATACACAGTATTTT.

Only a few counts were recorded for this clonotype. The CDR3 DNA reads as TGTGCCAGCAGTTTAGGGGGACTCTCGACCGGGACAGATACGCAGTATTTT. Translating gives CASSLGGLSTGTDTQYF. The V gene is TRBV12-3 or TRBV12-4, the J gene TRBJ2-3, with D possibly matching TRBD2 (6 bases). V was shortened by 1 base and J by 3 bases, with 17 bases between the two germline ends. There are 17 residues in the CDR3.

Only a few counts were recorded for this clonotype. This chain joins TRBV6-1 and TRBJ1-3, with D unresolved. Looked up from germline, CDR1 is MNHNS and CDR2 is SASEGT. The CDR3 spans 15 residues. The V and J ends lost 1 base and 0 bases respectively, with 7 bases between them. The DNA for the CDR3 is TGTGCCAGCAGTGAAGACCAAAGCTCTGGAAACACCATATATTTT. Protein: CASSEDQSSGNTIYF.

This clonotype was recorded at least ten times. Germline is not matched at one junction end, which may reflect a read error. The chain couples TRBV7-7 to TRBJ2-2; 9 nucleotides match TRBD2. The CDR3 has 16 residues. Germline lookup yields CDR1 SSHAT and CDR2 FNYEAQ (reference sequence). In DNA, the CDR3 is TGTGCTAGCAGTCCCCTAGCGGGAATAAACACCGGGGAGCTGTTTTTT. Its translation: CASSPLAGINTGELFF.

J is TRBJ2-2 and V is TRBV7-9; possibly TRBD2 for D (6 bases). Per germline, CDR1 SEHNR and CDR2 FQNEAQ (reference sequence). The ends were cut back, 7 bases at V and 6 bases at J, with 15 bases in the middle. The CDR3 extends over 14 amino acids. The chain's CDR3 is CASTNSGGPGELFF. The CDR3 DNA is TGTGCCAGCACCAATTCCGGGGGTCCCGGGGAGCTGTTTTTT.

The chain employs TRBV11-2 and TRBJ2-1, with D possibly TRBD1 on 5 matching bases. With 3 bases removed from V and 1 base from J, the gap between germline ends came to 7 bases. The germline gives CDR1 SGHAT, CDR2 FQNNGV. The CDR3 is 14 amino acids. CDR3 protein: CASSFYRSYNEQFF. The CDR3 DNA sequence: TGTGCCAGCAGCTTCTACAGGTCCTACAATGAGCAGTTCTTC.

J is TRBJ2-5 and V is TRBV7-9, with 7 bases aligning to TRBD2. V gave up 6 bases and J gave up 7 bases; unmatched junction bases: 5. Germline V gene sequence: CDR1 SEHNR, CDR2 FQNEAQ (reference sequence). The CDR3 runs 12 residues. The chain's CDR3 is CASRRDYPTQYF. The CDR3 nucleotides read TGTGCCAGCAGACGGGACTATCCGACCCAGTACTTC.